The entry below describes one T cell receptor beta chain. There are 15 residues in the CDR3. The germline V gene encodes CDR1 SQVTM and CDR2 ANQGSEA. V lost 0 bases and J lost 4, with 16 bases in between. This sample was taken from a study of blood T cell repertoires in COVID-19. The wider study: Specimens from acute and convalescent COVID-19 originated in the United States, Italy and Spain. The analysed material was cDNA or gDNA that came from T cells, B-cell-depleted T cells, or PBMCs.

Original analysis: Nucleated cell number was recorded as an estimate derived from reference gene primer amplification. Method: immunoSEQ multiplex PCR; TCRdb's copy keeps in-frame clones and lacks some. The V and J calls and the clone size are those of that table, but D and trimming were determined from the DNA. The sample holds about 200,000 clones; about nine tenths are singletons and the top ten take under 2%. Sequenced input: peripheral blood. V is TRBV29-1 and J is TRBJ2-7, with D unresolved. The sequence came from a man younger than 35 with active or convalescent COVID-19. This CDR3 is CSVEDPSPSRYEQYF. The CDR3 bases are TGCAGCGTTGAAGATCCGAGTCCGAGTCGGTACGAGCAGTACTTC.